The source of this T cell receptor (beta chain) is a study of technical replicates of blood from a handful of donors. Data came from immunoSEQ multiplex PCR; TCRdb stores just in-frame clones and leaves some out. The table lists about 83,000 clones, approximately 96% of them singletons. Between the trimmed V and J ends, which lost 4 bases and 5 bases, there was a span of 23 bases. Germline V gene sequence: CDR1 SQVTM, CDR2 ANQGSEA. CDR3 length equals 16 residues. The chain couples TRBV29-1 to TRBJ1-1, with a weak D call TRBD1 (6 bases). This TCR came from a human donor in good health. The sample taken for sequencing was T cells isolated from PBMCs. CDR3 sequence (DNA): TGCAGCGTTGTAGCCAGGGGAGAGGGTATGGGAACTGAAGCTTTCTTT. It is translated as CSVVARGEGMGTEAFF.